The next 4 T cell receptor beta chains were all read from a single sample in a study of cytomegalovirus exposure and HLA in healthy donors. Primers included in the PCR were 60 Vbeta and 13 Jbeta primers. Using immunoSEQ multiplex PCR, the repertoire was profiled, and TCRdb retains in-frame clones only, with some absent. The data show 110,000 or so clones, just under 75% seen once. The material sequenced was PBMCs. The receptors stem from a human donor in good health.

The chain has TRBV2 and TRBJ1-3, with 7 bases identical to TRBD1. Looked up from germline, CDR1 is SNHLY and CDR2 is FYNNEI. V dropped 8 bases and J dropped 2; count of bases not matched to a gene: 3. The CDR3 spans 13 residues. The CDR3 bases are TGTGCCAGCCACGGACAGGCTGGAAACACCATATATTTT. It specifies CASHGQAGNTIYF.

The chain couples TRBV6-5 to TRBJ1-4; unclear D gene. V was clipped by 2 bases and J by 5 bases, with 9 bases between them. The CDR3 totals 14 residues. Germline CDR1 and CDR2: MNHEY and SVGAGI. This CDR3 is CASSYVGGNEKLFF. CDR3 in DNA: TGTGCCAGCAGTTACGTGGGCGGGAATGAAAAACTGTTTTTT.

The gene calls are TRBV6-1 and TRBJ2-7; tentative D call: TRBD1 (6 bases). The germline V and J ends were trimmed by 7 bases and 3 bases, with 10 bases remaining between them. The CDR3 is made up of 12 amino acids. The germline V gene has CDR1 MNHNS and CDR2 SASEGT. This CDR3 is CASTDSYYEQYF. DNA for the CDR3: TGTGCCAGCACGGACAGTTACTACGAGCAGTACTTC.

This chain connects TRBV29-1 to TRBJ2-2, with 8 nucleotides matching TRBD2. V trimming: 8 bases; J trimming: 6 bases; junction bases outside the gene matches: 8. CDR1 SQVTM and CDR2 ANQGSEA come from the germline V gene. The CDR3 contains 13 residues. DNA of the CDR3: TGCAGCATAGGGAGCGGGAGCCCCGGGGAGCTGTTTTTT. This translates into CSIGSGSPGELFF.